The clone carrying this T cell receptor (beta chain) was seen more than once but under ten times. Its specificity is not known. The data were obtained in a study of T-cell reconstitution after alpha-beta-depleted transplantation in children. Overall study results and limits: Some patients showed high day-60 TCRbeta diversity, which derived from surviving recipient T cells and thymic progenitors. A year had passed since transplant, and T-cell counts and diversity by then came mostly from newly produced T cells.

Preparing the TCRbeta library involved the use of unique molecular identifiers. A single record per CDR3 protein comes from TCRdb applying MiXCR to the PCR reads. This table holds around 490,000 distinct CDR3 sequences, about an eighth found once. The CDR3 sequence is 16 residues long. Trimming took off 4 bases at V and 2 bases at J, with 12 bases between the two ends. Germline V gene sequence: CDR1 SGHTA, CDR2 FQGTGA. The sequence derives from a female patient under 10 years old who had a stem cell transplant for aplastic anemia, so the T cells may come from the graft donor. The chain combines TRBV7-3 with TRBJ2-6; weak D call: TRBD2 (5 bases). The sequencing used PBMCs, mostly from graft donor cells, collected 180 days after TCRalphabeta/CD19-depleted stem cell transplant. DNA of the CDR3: TGTGCCAGCAGCTCTCAATCGCGGGCTGGGGCCAACGTCCTGACTTTC. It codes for CASSSQSRAGANVLTF.